These 15 T cell receptor beta chains share one sample of origin, sequenced in a study of blood T cells in healthy people across ages. Next came a second PCR, run for roughly 6 to 11 cycles, which used a sample-barcoded 5' primer along with a J-beta primer mix. TCRdb reprocessed the 5' RACE reads with MiXCR, giving one entry per CDR3 protein. Seen here are fewer than 750,000 distinct CDR3 sequences, over 40% observed once, and the top ten hold approximately 13%. Material for sequencing was blood. These receptors all come from a woman of 80 years or more in good health.

Concerning this clonotype itself: A read error may produce the germline difference seen at one junction end. The chain has TRBV2 and TRBJ1-2, with 8 bases that match TRBD1. This CDR3 is 15 amino acids long. Germline values: CDR1 SNHLY, CDR2 FYNNEI. The CDR3 region is CAIIPGQGVSYGYTF. The CDR3 region has the DNA TGTGCCATCATTCCCGGACAGGGCGTCTCCTATGGATACACCTTC.

This clonotype was detected ten times or more. The V and J genes are TRBV9 and TRBJ1-2; D remains unclear. The V gene's germline CDR1 is SGDLS and CDR2 YYNGEE. V was shortened by 3 bases and J by 8 bases, with 11 bases between the two germline ends. This CDR3 comprises 12 residues. This CDR3 reads CASSASKGGYTF. CDR3 nucleotide sequence: TGTGCCAGCAGCGCGTCCAAGGGAGGCTACACCTTC.

This clonotype was detected ten times or more. CDR3 bases: TGCAGCGTTTGGCAGGGGGATCATCAGCCCCAGCATTTT. Residues: CSVWQGDHQPQHF. This chain uses TRBV29-1 with TRBJ1-5; 7 nucleotides align to TRBD1. With 5 bases clipped from V and 5 bases from J, the junction kept 6 bases outside the gene matches. CDR3 length: 13 amino acids. The V gene's germline CDR1 is SQVTM and CDR2 ANQGSEA.

In its sample, this clonotype was seen a few times. The rearrangement joins TRBV28 to TRBJ1-4, with 7 bases aligning to TRBD1. The CDR3 is 16 amino acids. Germline V CDR1 and CDR2: MDHEN, SYDVKM. Germline trimming cut 3 bases from V and 3 bases from J; bases unmatched to any gene: 7. In DNA form, the CDR3 reads TGTGCCAGCAGTTTGGAAGGGGGCGCCGCTAATGAAAAACTGTTTTTT. It is translated as CASSLEGGAANEKLFF.

This chain joins TRBV4-2 and TRBJ2-5; TRBD2 matches at 10 bases. Trimming removed 0 bases from V and 4 bases from J; junction bases left unmatched: 11. The CDR3 length is 18 residues. Per the germline V gene, CDR1 is LGHNA and CDR2 is YNFKEQ. Here the CDR3 reads CASSQDSPWTSGGETQYF. The CDR3 nucleotides are TGTGCCAGCAGCCAAGACAGTCCGTGGACTAGCGGAGGAGAGACCCAGTACTTC.

This sequence joins TRBV20-1 and TRBJ1-1; no clear D gene. The germline V gene encodes CDR1 DFQATT and CDR2 SNEGSKA (reference sequence). V was trimmed by 7 bases and J by 2 bases, leaving 14 bases between them. The CDR3 has 13 amino acids. The CDR3 DNA follows: TGCAGTGTCCTGGGGTCTCTAAACACTGAAGCTTTCTTT. Protein: CSVLGSLNTEAFF.

In this sample, this clonotype turned up many times. The chain combines TRBV29-1 with TRBJ2-1, with D perhaps TRBD2 (6 bases). This CDR3 region has 15 residues. Germline loops: CDR1 SQVTM, CDR2 ANQGSEA. Trimming took 4 bases from V and 3 from J, leaving 16 bases between them. CDR3 coding DNA: TGCAGCGTTGGGGGGAGGTCCCGGGTCTACAATGAGCAGTTCTTC. This translates into CSVGGRSRVYNEQFF.

The V call is TRBV29-1, the J call TRBJ1-2, with D hard to call. This CDR3 spans 12 amino acids. Looked up from germline, CDR1 is SQVTM and CDR2 is ANQGSEA. The V gene lost 7 bases and the J gene lost 2 bases, with 11 bases spanning the gap. The CDR3, as DNA: TGCAGCGGACGACATGGAAACTATGGCTACACCTTC. It translates to CSGRHGNYGYTF.

V usage is TRBV12-3 or TRBV12-4 and J usage is TRBJ1-6, with a tentative D call TRBD1 (6 bases). With 5 bases removed from V and 10 bases from J, the gap between germline ends came to 15 bases. The CDR3 runs to 14 residues. CDR3 nucleotide sequence: TGTGCCAGCAGTCGGGACACTGCTCGATCACCCCTCCACTTT. This sequence encodes CASSRDTARSPLHF.

This clonotype occurred many times. The rearrangement uses TRBV6-6 and TRBJ2-3; D unclear. This CDR3 is 15 amino acids long. Germline V gene sequence: CDR1 MNHNY, CDR2 SVGAGI (reference sequence). The V end lost 2 bases, the J end lost 0 bases, and 9 bases lay between the germline ends. The CDR3 spells CASSYLDPSTDTQYF. The CDR3 DNA is TGTGCCAGCAGTTACCTAGACCCAAGCACAGATACGCAGTATTTT.

This clonotype was detected ten times or more. A read error is possible here, since a much larger clone lies one base away. The V gene is TRBV6-5, the J gene TRBJ2-3, with D hard to call. The V gene lost 5 bases and the J gene lost 2 bases, with 11 bases spanning the gap. The CDR3 loop spans 14 amino acids. CDR1 is MNHEY, CDR2 SVGAGI, per germline. DNA for the CDR3: TGTGCCAGCAGTGATGCGGCTGCCACAGATACGCAGTATTTT. Encoded protein: CASSDAAATDTQYF.

The chain couples TRBV4-2 to TRBJ2-5, with TRBD2 identical over 7 bases. The V segment lost 0 bases and the J segment 4 bases; nucleotides outside the gene matches: 8. The CDR3 totals 16 residues. Per the germline V gene, CDR1 is LGHNA and CDR2 is YNFKEQ. The CDR3, as DNA: TGTGCCAGCAGCCAAGAAACCCGAGGCGGGGGAGAGACCCAGTACTTC. Its protein product is CASSQETRGGGETQYF.

A few counts support this clonotype. The rearrangement joins TRBV5-1 to TRBJ2-3, with TRBD1 as a possible D gene (5 bases). The ends were cut back, 4 bases at V and 4 bases at J, with 10 bases in the middle. CDR3 size: 13 residues. The germline V gene has CDR1 SGHRS and CDR2 YFSETQ. The DNA for the CDR3 is TGCGCCAGCAGCGTGGACACCTCAGATACGCAGTATTTT. It specifies CASSVDTSDTQYF.

In its sample, this clonotype was seen many times. The rearrangement uses TRBV9 and TRBJ2-3; 10 bases align to TRBD2. The CDR3 is 17 amino acids. CDR1 and CDR2 (germline): SGDLS, YYNGEE. Unmatched junction bases numbered 7, after V lost 0 bases and J lost 3 bases. CDR3 loop: CASSVAVAGGRTDTQYF. The CDR3 DNA reads as TGTGCCAGCAGCGTAGCGGTAGCGGGAGGAAGAACAGATACGCAGTATTTT.

V is TRBV12-3 or TRBV12-4 and J is TRBJ2-5; 10 bases align to TRBD2. The CDR3 is 15 amino acids. V lost 6 bases to trimming and J lost 4 bases; unmatched junction nucleotides: 8. The DNA of the CDR3 is TGTGCCAGCAGCCCGGGACTAGCGAGGTCAGAGACCCAGTACTTC. Translated, it gives CASSPGLARSETQYF.